This T cell receptor beta chain came from a study of cytomegalovirus exposure and HLA in healthy donors. Study observations and caveats: Presence/absence analyses took donor sequencing depth as roughly uniform. V segments that were indistinguishable, TRBV6-2 and TRBV6-3 among them, were omitted from analysis. Being productive about 87% or about 30% of the time was typical of most TCR beta V segments in an earlier analysis.

PCR used 60 Vbeta primers and 13 Jbeta primers. Clones were sequenced by immunoSEQ multiplex PCR, and TCRdb holds only the in-frame ones, with some missing. The profile shows approximately 90,000 clones, about 74% of them singletons. CDR1 and CDR2 from the germline V gene are MDHEN and SYDVKM. V gave up 4 bases and J gave up 7 bases; unmatched junction bases: 11. This CDR3 has 15 residues. About this clone: The antigen is not known.

The material sequenced was PBMCs. This clonotype was obtained from a man aged 40-49 years in good health and CMV-seronegative. This chain connects TRBV28 to TRBJ2-7; 9 nucleotides align to TRBD1. This CDR3 is CASSSTGTGPKEQYF. CDR3 DNA sequence: TGTGCCAGCAGTTCTACCGGGACAGGGCCTAAAGAGCAGTACTTC.